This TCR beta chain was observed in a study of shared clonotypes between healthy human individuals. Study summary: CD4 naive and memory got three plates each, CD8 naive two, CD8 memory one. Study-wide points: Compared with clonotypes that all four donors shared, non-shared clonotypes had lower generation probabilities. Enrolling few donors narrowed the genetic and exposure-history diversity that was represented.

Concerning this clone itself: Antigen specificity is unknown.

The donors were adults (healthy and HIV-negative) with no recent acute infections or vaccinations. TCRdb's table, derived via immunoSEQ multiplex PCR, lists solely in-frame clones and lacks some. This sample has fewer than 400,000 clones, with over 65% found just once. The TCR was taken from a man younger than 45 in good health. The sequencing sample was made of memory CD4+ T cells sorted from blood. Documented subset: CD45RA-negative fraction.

The CDR3 DNA sequence: TGCGCCAGCAGCTTAGGGGGCAGGGCCGGGGAGCTGTTTTTT. This codes for CASSLGGRAGELFF. This chain uses TRBV5-1 with TRBJ2-2, with 7 bases fitting TRBD1. The CDR3 sequence is 14 residues long. Germline V gene data show CDR1 as SGHRS and CDR2 as YFSETQ. Trimming at V came to 2 bases and at J to 6 bases, leaving 4 bases not matched to a gene.